This T cell receptor (beta chain) was identified during a study of blood T cell repertoires in COVID-19. Overall study context: Nucleic acid was either cDNA or gDNA, and it came from T cells, B-cell-depleted T cells, or PBMCs.

This CDR3 region has 20 residues. In the source study's methods: Reference gene primer amplification yielded estimated nucleated cell counts. Some clones are missing from TCRdb's copy, which holds only in-frame ones; the method was immunoSEQ multiplex PCR. Clonal size and the V and J genes are those of that table, whereas D and trimming came from the DNA. The table shows hundreds of thousands of clones, with over 75% occurring only once. Participants came from some 26 US areas, aged about 18 to 95 years. Cohorts were determined from participant-reported clinical history. The source of this sequence is a woman aged 40 to 50 with acute COVID-19. What was sequenced was PBMCs or T cells enriched from blood (not recorded which). V gene TRBV21-1 combines with J gene TRBJ2-1; the table's TRBD2 call for D was not verified on the DNA. TRBV21-1 is given as a pseudogene. CDR3 sequence: CASSKWVSGRARLCYNEQFF. CDR3 sequence (DNA): TGTGCCAGCAGCAAATGGGTTAGCGGGAGGGCCAGACTATGCTACAATGAGCAGTTCTTC.